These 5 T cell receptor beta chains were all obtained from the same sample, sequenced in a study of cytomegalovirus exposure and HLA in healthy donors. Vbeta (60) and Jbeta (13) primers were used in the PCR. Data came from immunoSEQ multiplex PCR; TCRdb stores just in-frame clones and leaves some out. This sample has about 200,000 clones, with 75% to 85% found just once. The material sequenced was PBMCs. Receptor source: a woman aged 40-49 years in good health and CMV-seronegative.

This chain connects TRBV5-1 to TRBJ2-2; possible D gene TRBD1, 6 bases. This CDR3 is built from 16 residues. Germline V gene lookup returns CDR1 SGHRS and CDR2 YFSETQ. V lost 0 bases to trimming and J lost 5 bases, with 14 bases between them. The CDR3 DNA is TGCGCCAGCAGCTTGGATGGGGGCCCGGGAACCGGGGAGCTGTTTTTT. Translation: CASSLDGGPGTGELFF. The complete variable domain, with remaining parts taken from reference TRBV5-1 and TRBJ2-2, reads KAGVTQTPRYLIKTRGQQVTLSCSPISGHRSVSWYQQTPGQGLQFLFEYFSETQRNKGNFPGRFSGRQFSNSRSEMNVSTLELGDSALYLCASSLDGGPGTGELFFGEGSRLTVL.

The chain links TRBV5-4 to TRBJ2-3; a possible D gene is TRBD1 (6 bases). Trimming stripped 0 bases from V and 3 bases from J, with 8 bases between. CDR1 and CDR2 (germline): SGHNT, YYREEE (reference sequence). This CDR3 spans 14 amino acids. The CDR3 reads CASSLERGTDTQYF. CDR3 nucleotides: TGTGCCAGCAGCTTGGAGAGGGGGACAGATACGCAGTATTTT. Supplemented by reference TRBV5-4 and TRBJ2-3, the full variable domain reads ETGVTQSPTHLIKTRGQQVTLRCSSQSGHNTVSWYQQALGQGPQFIFQYYREEENGRGNFPPRFSGLQFPNYSSELNVNALELDDSALYLCASSLERGTDTQYFGPGTRLTVL.

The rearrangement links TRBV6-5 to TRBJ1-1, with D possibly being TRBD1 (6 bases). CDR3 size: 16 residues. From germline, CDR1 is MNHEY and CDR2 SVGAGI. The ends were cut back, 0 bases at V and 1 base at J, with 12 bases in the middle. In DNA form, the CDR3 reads TGTGCCAGCAGTTACTCTTCGACAGGTAGGAACACTGAAGCTTTCTTT. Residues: CASSYSSTGRNTEAFF.

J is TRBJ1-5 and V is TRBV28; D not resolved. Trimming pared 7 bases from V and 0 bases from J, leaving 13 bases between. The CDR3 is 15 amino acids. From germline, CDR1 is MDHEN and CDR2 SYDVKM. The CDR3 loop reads CASINHRGSNQPQHF. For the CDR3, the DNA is TGTGCCAGCATTAATCATCGGGGTAGCAATCAGCCCCAGCATTTT.

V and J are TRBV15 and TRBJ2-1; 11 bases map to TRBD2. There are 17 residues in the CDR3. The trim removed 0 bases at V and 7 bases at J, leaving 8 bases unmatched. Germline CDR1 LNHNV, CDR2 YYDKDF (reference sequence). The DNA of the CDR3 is TGTGCCACCAGCAGAGATTTCGAACTAGCGGGAGCAAATGAGCAGTTCTTC. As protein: CATSRDFELAGANEQFF.